The sequence of this TCR beta chain was determined in a study of PD-1 blockade in classical Hodgkin lymphoma. Noted time point: cycle 4 day 1 (C4D1), after five to seven weeks of nivolumab. All patients experienced relapse after autologous stem cell transplantation, and brentuximab vedotin exposure was variable. Libraries were prepared by immunoSEQ multiplex PCR; TCRdb keeps only in-frame clonotypes and omits some of them. The sample lists 31,000 or so clones, about four fifths occurring once. Germline CDR1 and CDR2: MNHNY and SVGAGI (reference sequence). The CDR3 is made up of 14 amino acids. V was shortened by 6 bases and J by 7 bases, with 19 bases between the two germline ends.

Specimen: peripheral blood mononuclear cells (PBMCs), collected before the fourth cycle of nivolumab. This sequence originates from a human donor with classical Hodgkin lymphoma. This sequence joins TRBV6-6 and TRBJ2-7, with D perhaps matching TRBD2 (5 bases). The CDR3: CASSPRRVGEEQYV. In nucleotides, the CDR3 is TGTGCCAGCAGCCCGCGGCGGGTGGGAGAGGAGCAGTACGTC.